This TCR beta chain was observed in a study of graft-versus-host responses after intestinal transplantation. The wider study: Recipients had multivisceral, liver-intestinal, or isolated intestinal transplants. Tacrolimus and steroids were given for about 3 years to all recipients after anti-thymocyte globulin induction.

There are 11 residues in the CDR3. Trimming pared 3 bases from V and 8 bases from J, leaving 5 bases between. Germline CDR1 is SGHNT and CDR2 is YYREEE (reference sequence). TCRdb's table, derived via immunoSEQ multiplex PCR, lists solely in-frame clones and lacks some. The sample has 70,000 or so clones, 84% seen once. Study-level points and caveats: Early after transplant, HvG clones declined as circulating GvH clones peaked.

Worth noting for this clone: Its antigen is still unknown.

This TCR came from a human donor who was the organ donor for an intestinal transplant. Material: unstimulated CD4+ T cells sorted from spleen or lymph node cells, obtained before transplant. The V and J genes are TRBV5-4 and TRBJ2-2; no reliable D call. The CDR3 DNA reads as TGTGCCAGCAGCTATCAGGGGGAGCTGTTTTTT. Its translation is CASSYQGELFF.